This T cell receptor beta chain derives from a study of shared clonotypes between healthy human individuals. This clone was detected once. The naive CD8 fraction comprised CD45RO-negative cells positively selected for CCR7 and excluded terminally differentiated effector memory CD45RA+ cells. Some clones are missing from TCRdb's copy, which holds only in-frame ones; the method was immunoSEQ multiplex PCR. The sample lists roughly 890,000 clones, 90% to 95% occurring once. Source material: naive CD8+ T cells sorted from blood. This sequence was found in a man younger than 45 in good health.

This CDR3 reads CASSEYGWEDDQPQHF. In DNA, the CDR3 is TGTGCCAGCAGTGAATATGGCTGGGAAGATGATCAGCCCCAGCATTTT. The rearrangement links TRBV2 to TRBJ1-5; D uncertain. Trimming left V 2 bases short and J 5 bases short, with 16 bases between. Germline CDR1 is SNHLY and CDR2 is FYNNEI. The CDR3 consists of 16 residues.